Listed below are T cell receptor beta chains from one sample, sequenced in a study of T cells expressing NK-cell markers. TCRdb derives one entry per CDR3 protein from the 5' RACE reads, leaving out DNA. Its clone listing holds hundreds of thousands of distinct CDR3 sequences. Source material: blood T cells: a sorted CD56 or NKG2C T cell subset, CD4+ or CD8+ T cells, or bulk PBMC T cells (not recorded which). The source of these receptors is a man aged 18-69 years in good health. Each CDR3 is given with its conserved first and last residue.

j_call v_call cdr3_aa
TRBJ2-7 TRBV4-1 CASSPVTRTESYEQYF
TRBJ2-5 TRBV20-1 CSARGGVGVTEETQYF
TRBJ1-6 TRBV18 CASSPPERNSPLHF
TRBJ1-4 TRBV6-1 CASRFQGFEKLFF
TRBJ1-5 TRBV7-9 CASSSDRGNQPQHF
TRBJ1-5 TRBV6-1 CASRGHRNQPQHF
TRBJ1-5 TRBV6-1 CASTDRVDNQPQHF
TRBJ1-5 TRBV9 CASSDGRSNQPQHF
TRBJ2-7 TRBV6-1 CASSDSLDRDLGEQYF
TRBJ1-2 TRBV5-4 CASTALGQGASYGYTF
TRBJ1-4 TRBV20-1 CSASSGQGTSATNEKLFF
TRBJ2-2 TRBV6-5 CASSYAVLSGELFF
TRBJ2-4 TRBV18 CASSPLRAGGAKNIQYF
TRBJ1-5 TRBV12-3/TRBV12-4 CASSRRGGGQPQHF
TRBJ1-3 TRBV14 CASSQQGYTIYF
TRBJ1-2 TRBV11-2 CASRRTATNYGYTF
TRBJ2-1 TRBV5-1 CASSRQGAYNEQFF
TRBJ2-5 TRBV29-1 CSVGVKETQYF
TRBJ1-2 TRBV9 CASSVTDFTGYTF
TRBJ2-1 TRBV6-5 CASSYRKGGNEQFF
TRBJ2-1 TRBV4-1 CASSPQGYFYNEQFF
TRBJ1-1 TRBV5-6 CASSLVWAGSTEAFF
TRBJ2-3 TRBV6-5 CASTRGGGHYTQYF
TRBJ1-1 TRBV20-1 CSARPGTGYNTEAFF
TRBJ1-5 TRBV15 CATTTGYSNQPQHF
TRBJ2-3 TRBV10-3 CAISVGASTDTQYF
TRBJ2-7 TRBV23-1 CASRPSGGGIYEQYF
TRBJ2-1 TRBV23-1 CASPPRDRGDEQFF
TRBJ2-3 TRBV7-9 CASSLGTLLYTDTQYF
TRBJ1-2 TRBV11-2 CASSLGGILKGLGYTF